The 30 T cell receptor beta chains in this list originate from one sample, sequenced in a study of response to subunit inactivated influenza vaccine. A single record per CDR3 protein comes from TCRdb applying MiXCR to the RT-PCR reads. Found here are hundreds of thousands of distinct CDR3 sequences, 13% of them singletons; the top ten hold around 14%. The sequenced sample was PBMCs from blood, obtained 45 days after vaccination. The receptors originated from a man aged 50-59 years who received an inactivated influenza vaccine.

This clonotype was detected a few times. V gene TRBV20-1 combines with J gene TRBJ2-2, with D perhaps TRBD1 (6 bases). This CDR3 is built from 16 residues. CDR1 DFQATT and CDR2 SNEGSKA come from the germline V gene (reference sequence). The V gene lost 1 base and the J gene lost 3 bases, with 15 bases spanning the gap. DNA for the CDR3: TGCAGTGCTAGAGGCGTTGCAGGGGCCGACACCGGGGAGCTGTTTTTT. Translated, it gives CSARGVAGADTGELFF.

This clonotype was seen a few times. The chain joins TRBV4-2 to TRBJ1-1; a possible D gene is TRBD1 (6 bases). Between the trimmed V and J ends, which lost 5 bases and 12 bases, there was a span of 25 bases. Germline V CDR1 and CDR2: LGHNA, YNFKEQ. This CDR3 is 15 amino acids long. CDR3 DNA: TGTGCCAGCAGCGCGGCGTTACAGGGTTCCCTATTAACTTTCTTT. This translates into CASSAALQGSLLTFF.

This clonotype was observed a handful of times. V and J are TRBV4-3 and TRBJ1-2; 8 bases are a match to TRBD1. Germline trimming cut 1 base from V and 5 bases from J; bases unmatched to any gene: 6. The germline V gene encodes CDR1 LGHNA and CDR2 YSLEER. The CDR3 is made up of 15 amino acids. In DNA form, the CDR3 reads TGCGCCAGCAGCCAAGTCGACAGGGGAGGGTATGGCTACACCTTC. Amino acid sequence: CASSQVDRGGYGYTF.

The chain recombines TRBV7-6 with TRBJ2-5; 7 bases line up with TRBD2. With 6 bases clipped from V and 4 bases from J, the junction kept 8 bases outside the gene matches. CDR3 length equals 14 residues. Germline CDR1 and CDR2: SGHVS and FNYEAQ. The CDR3 sequence is CASRGGWGGETQYF. The CDR3 DNA is TGTGCCAGCAGAGGTGGTTGGGGGGGAGAGACCCAGTACTTC.

Only a few counts were recorded for this clonotype. This sequence joins TRBV7-6 and TRBJ2-1; D ambiguous. The V end lost 3 bases, the J end lost 3 bases, and 12 bases lay between the germline ends. This CDR3 has 15 amino acids. The germline V gene has CDR1 SGHVS and CDR2 FNYEAQ. The DNA of the CDR3 is TGTGCCAGCAGCTTTTATGGGGATTTCTACAATGAGCAGTTCTTC. Protein: CASSFYGDFYNEQFF.

A few counts support this clonotype. The rearrangement joins TRBV11-1 to TRBJ2-1, with no clear D. This CDR3 is 17 amino acids long. The V and J ends lost 4 bases and 3 bases respectively, with 19 bases between them. Germline V gene lookup returns CDR1 SGHAT and CDR2 FQDESV (reference sequence). The CDR3 nucleotides read TGTGCCAGCAGCTCCGTTAGGTTGGTCGGGCTCTACAATGAGCAGTTCTTC. Its protein is CASSSVRLVGLYNEQFF.

V gene TRBV12-3 or TRBV12-4 combines with J gene TRBJ2-3, with a possible D match to TRBD2 (7 bases). CDR3 length: 15 amino acids. V was trimmed by 3 bases and J by 6 bases, leaving 16 bases between them. The CDR3: CASSFVGGRLDTQYF. CDR3 DNA sequence: TGTGCCAGCAGTTTCGTGGGGGGGCGGTTGGATACGCAGTATTTT.

CDR3 bases: TGCGCCAGCATGCATCTCGGGGCCACTGAGCAGTTCTTC. Protein sequence: CASMHLGATEQFF. The rearrangement uses TRBV5-1 and TRBJ2-1; D may correspond to TRBD1 or TRBD2 (5 bases each). The germline V and J ends were trimmed by 6 bases and 9 bases, with 16 bases remaining between them. Germline V gives CDR1 SGHRS, CDR2 YFSETQ. This CDR3 spans 13 amino acids.

This clonotype has at least ten counts. The chain links TRBV7-2 to TRBJ2-5, with 9 bases aligning to TRBD1. The CDR3 runs to 16 residues. The germline CDR1 and CDR2 sequences are SGHTA and FQGNSA. Trimming at V came to 5 bases and at J to 5 bases, leaving 12 bases not matched to a gene. The chain's CDR3 is CASSKQGASVGETQYF. The CDR3 nucleotides are TGTGCCAGCAGCAAACAGGGGGCGAGCGTGGGGGAGACCCAGTACTTC.

The rearrangement uses TRBV6-6 and TRBJ1-5; D call uncertain. V was shortened by 8 bases and J by 2 bases, with 10 bases between the two germline ends. Germline lookup yields CDR1 MNHNY and CDR2 SVGAGI (reference sequence). The CDR3 runs to 13 residues. CDR3 nucleotides: TGTGCCAGCGATTTTTCAGGCAATCAGCCCCAGCATTTT. Amino acids: CASDFSGNQPQHF.

In this sample, this clonotype turned up many times. The chain links TRBV12-3 or TRBV12-4 to TRBJ2-1; 11 bases are a match to TRBD2. The junction had 8 bases not matched to a gene; V was cut back by 7 bases and J by 6 bases. The CDR3 contains 15 residues. This CDR3 is CASNIAGGPVNEQFF. The DNA for the CDR3 is TGTGCCAGCAATATAGCGGGGGGGCCGGTCAATGAGCAGTTCTTC.

The chain combines TRBV7-2 with TRBJ1-4, with D unresolved. V was clipped by 0 bases and J by 7 bases, with 12 bases between them. The length of the CDR3 is 15 residues. Germline values: CDR1 SGHTA, CDR2 FQGNSA. The CDR3 here is CASSLAGGGVEKLFF. The DNA for the CDR3 is TGTGCCAGCAGCTTAGCAGGAGGCGGGGTTGAAAAACTGTTTTTT.

V usage is TRBV7-6 and J usage is TRBJ2-1; tentative D call: TRBD1 (6 bases). Germline V CDR1 and CDR2: SGHVS, FNYEAQ. This CDR3 is 14 amino acids long. V was trimmed by 1 base and J by 7 bases, leaving 11 bases between them. CDR3 DNA: TGTGCCAGCAGCTTAGGGGGGCGGTTAAATGAGCAGTTCTTC. Encoded protein: CASSLGGRLNEQFF.

This clonotype was picked up a small number of times. A much larger clone differs from this one at a single base, so this may be a read error. The rearrangement links TRBV7-9 to TRBJ1-5; no clear D gene. The CDR3 has 12 amino acids. Germline CDR1 is SEHNR and CDR2 is FQNEAQ (reference sequence). Trimming removed 1 base at V and 5 bases at J, with 3 bases between. The DNA of the CDR3 is TGTGCCAGCAGCTTAGGCCATCAGCCCCAGCATTTT. It translates to CASSLGHQPQHF.

The genes are TRBV20-1 and TRBJ2-5, with 7 bases fitting TRBD1. Germline values: CDR1 DFQATT, CDR2 SNEGSKA (reference sequence). This CDR3 has 14 residues. V was clipped by 5 bases and J by 1 base; unmatched bases: 7. CDR3 in amino acids: CSAGDSRTQETQYF. Written as DNA, the CDR3 is TGCAGTGCTGGGGACAGTAGAACCCAAGAGACCCAGTACTTC.

The V gene is TRBV5-5, the J gene TRBJ2-3; 10 nucleotides line up with TRBD2. The CDR3 extends over 16 amino acids. The trim removed 2 bases at V and 6 bases at J, leaving 9 bases unmatched. Germline CDR1 is SGHKS and CDR2 is YYEKEE (reference sequence). Here the CDR3 DNA reads TGTGCCAGCAGCTTTGGGTGGGGACTAGCGATGGATACGCAGTATTTT. The encoded protein is CASSFGWGLAMDTQYF.

This clonotype appeared a few times. The rearrangement joins TRBV9 to TRBJ2-2, with 8 nucleotides matching TRBD2. With V trimmed by 0 bases and J by 4 bases, 5 bases remained unmatched. CDR1 and CDR2 (germline): SGDLS, YYNGEE. The CDR3 runs to 16 residues. The CDR3: CASSVVGLGVTGELFF. In DNA, the CDR3 is TGTGCCAGCAGCGTAGTGGGACTAGGGGTCACCGGGGAGCTGTTTTTT.

This clonotype was seen ten or more times. V and J are TRBV5-4 and TRBJ2-3, with 10 nucleotides matching TRBD2. After removal of 4 bases from V and 3 bases from J, the junction contained 5 bases not matched to a gene. The CDR3 sequence is 15 residues long. Germline loops: CDR1 SGHNT, CDR2 YYREEE (reference sequence). The CDR3 is CASSPPSGSTDTQYF. The CDR3 DNA follows: TGTGCCAGCAGCCCCCCTAGCGGGAGTACAGATACGCAGTATTTT.

This clonotype came up a few times. The CDR3 sequence is CASSLVTGYGYTF. In DNA, the CDR3 is TGTGCCAGCAGCTTAGTGACGGGATATGGCTACACCTTC. The rearrangement joins TRBV7-9 to TRBJ1-2; D remains ambiguous. This CDR3 is built from 13 residues. V dropped 1 base and J dropped 5 bases, with 8 bases sitting between them. CDR1 is SEHNR and CDR2 is FQNEAQ in the germline V gene (reference sequence).

This clonotype was detected many times. The CDR3: CSARDLAGGDYNEQFF. The CDR3 DNA sequence: TGCAGTGCTAGAGATCTGGCGGGAGGGGACTACAATGAGCAGTTCTTC. The chain combines TRBV20-1 with TRBJ2-1, with 9 bases matching TRBD2. The J segment lost 3 bases and the V segment lost 0 bases, leaving 6 bases of the junction unmatched. The CDR3 sequence is 16 residues long. Germline-derived CDR1 and CDR2 are DFQATT and SNEGSKA (reference sequence).

The V call is TRBV7-9, the J call TRBJ2-1; D perhaps matches TRBD1 (5 bases). The V gene lost 1 base and the J gene lost 10 bases, with 11 bases spanning the gap. The germline V gene has CDR1 SEHNR and CDR2 FQNEAQ (reference sequence). The CDR3 loop spans 13 amino acids. The CDR3 sequence is CASSLDRAGEQFF. CDR3 bases: TGTGCCAGCAGCTTAGATCGGGCAGGGGAGCAGTTCTTC.

V is TRBV6-1 and J is TRBJ2-2; a weak D match, TRBD1 (6 bases). The V gene's germline CDR1 is MNHNS and CDR2 SASEGT. The CDR3 is 14 amino acids. Trimming removed 7 bases at V and 1 base at J, with 10 bases between. The CDR3 DNA follows: TGTGCCAGCACCCCGGACAGGAACACCGGGGAGCTGTTTTTT. It encodes CASTPDRNTGELFF.

This clonotype was observed many times. The CDR3: CASSHIGRTNYGYTF. DNA for the CDR3: TGTGCCAGCAGCCACATCGGGCGGACTAACTATGGCTACACCTTC. V and J are TRBV7-9 and TRBJ1-2; no clear D. The CDR3 is 15 amino acids. Looked up from germline, CDR1 is SEHNR and CDR2 is FQNEAQ (reference sequence). Trimming pared 5 bases from V and 0 bases from J, leaving 13 bases between.

This clonotype turned up a few times. The chain combines TRBV11-2 with TRBJ2-5; 8 bases line up with TRBD2. In germline, CDR1 is SGHAT, CDR2 FQNNGV. CDR3 length: 17 amino acids. With V trimmed by 4 bases and J by 5 bases, 15 bases remained unmatched. The CDR3 nucleotides read TGTGCCAGCAGCTCTTGGCGTCGCGGGGGGCGCGGGGAGACCCAGTACTTC. Protein product: CASSSWRRGGRGETQYF.

This clonotype was detected a few times. The rearrangement uses TRBV5-1 and TRBJ2-1; maybe TRBD1 (6 bases). The CDR3 is made up of 15 amino acids. Trimming removed 5 bases from V and 5 bases from J, with 17 bases in between. From germline, CDR1 is SGHRS and CDR2 YFSETQ. The DNA for the CDR3 is TGCGCCAGCAGGCCAACCGGGACACCGAACAATGAGCAGTTCTTC. Protein: CASRPTGTPNNEQFF.

Only a few counts were recorded for this clonotype. The V and J genes are TRBV5-1 and TRBJ1-1, with TRBD1 matching 8 bases. CDR3 length: 17 residues. Losses at the gene ends were 0 bases for V and 6 bases for J; bases not matched to a gene: 13. Germline values: CDR1 SGHRS, CDR2 YFSETQ. DNA of the CDR3: TGCGCCAGCAGCTTGGTAAGGTCCCGGACAGGGTACGCTGAAGCTTTCTTT. Translation gives CASSLVRSRTGYAEAFF.

There are many counts of this clonotype. The chain employs TRBV7-2 and TRBJ1-1, with TRBD1 identical over 8 bases. Germline lookup yields CDR1 SGHTA and CDR2 FQGNSA. This CDR3 contains 14 residues. The junction had 8 bases not matched to a gene; V was cut back by 6 bases and J by 5 bases. Written as DNA, the CDR3 is TGTGCCAGCAGTCTCCAGGGGGCAAGGACTGAAGCTTTCTTT. Residues: CASSLQGARTEAFF.

This clonotype was recorded at least ten times. This sequence joins TRBV12-3 or TRBV12-4 and TRBJ2-3; 10 nucleotides agree with TRBD2. This CDR3 spans 15 amino acids. V dropped 6 bases and J dropped 3; count of bases not matched to a gene: 6. The CDR3 DNA reads as TGTGCCAGCAGAAACCTAGCGGGGGCTACAGATACGCAGTATTTT. This encodes CASRNLAGATDTQYF.

This clonotype was observed a single time. The chain recombines TRBV4-2 with TRBJ1-1; maybe TRBD1 (5 bases). The CDR3 contains 16 residues. Germline assignment: CDR1 LGHNA and CDR2 YNFKEQ. The V gene lost 4 bases and the J gene lost 1 base, with 16 bases spanning the gap. The CDR3 nucleotides read TGTGCCAGCAGCCCAAAAGATCGGGGGTCGAACACTGAAGCTTTCTTT. Translating it yields CASSPKDRGSNTEAFF.

This clonotype was seen a few times. This sequence joins TRBV7-2 and TRBJ2-3; 7 nucleotides align to TRBD1. The V gene end was trimmed by 0 bases and the J gene end by 5 bases; junction bases not matched to a gene: 5. The V gene's germline CDR1 is SGHTA and CDR2 FQGNSA. CDR3 length: 15 residues. The CDR3 bases are TGTGCCAGCAGCTTAGCAAACAGGGGTAGAGATACGCAGTATTTT. Residues: CASSLANRGRDTQYF.